This passage covers 6 T cell receptor beta chains from one sample sequenced in a study of cytomegalovirus exposure and HLA in healthy donors. This PCR relied on a set of 60 Vbeta primers and 13 Jbeta primers. Some clones are missing from TCRdb's copy, which holds only in-frame ones; the method was immunoSEQ multiplex PCR. This table holds 160,000 or so clones, less than 90% found once. Sequencing used PBMCs. These receptors were obtained from a young man in good health and CMV-seronegative.

The chain is built from TRBV4-1 and TRBJ2-3; 9 bases are shared with TRBD1. The CDR3 is made up of 18 amino acids. From germline, CDR1 is MGHRA and CDR2 YSYEKL. V dropped 0 bases and J dropped 2; count of bases not matched to a gene: 9. The CDR3 region is CASSQEADRGSITDTQYF. Here the CDR3 DNA reads TGCGCCAGCAGCCAAGAAGCGGACAGGGGTTCTATCACAGATACGCAGTATTTT.

The J gene is TRBJ2-5, the V gene TRBV19; TRBD2 agrees at 9 bases. Germline CDR1 and CDR2: LNHDA and SQIVND (reference sequence). V was clipped by 3 bases and J by 0 bases; unmatched bases: 5. This CDR3 has 16 residues. The CDR3 bases are TGTGCCAGTAGTATCGCTAGCGGGGCGTACCAAGAGACCCAGTACTTC. Protein: CASSIASGAYQETQYF.

This clone was detected only a few times. The chain employs TRBV4-1 and TRBJ2-3; D is possibly TRBD1 (6 bases). Trimming cost V 3 bases and J 2 bases, with 9 bases left between them. The CDR3 sequence is 14 residues long. Germline values: CDR1 MGHRA, CDR2 YSYEKL. The CDR3 here is CASSQTGNTDTQYF. The CDR3 DNA reads TGCGCCAGCAGCCAGACAGGTAACACAGATACGCAGTATTTT.

In its sample, this clone was seen once. The V and J genes are TRBV7-6 and TRBJ2-7; TRBD1 aligns across 9 bases. V lost 1 base and J lost 3; bases outside the gene matches: 1. The germline CDR1 and CDR2 sequences are SGHVS and FNYEAQ. The length of the CDR3 is 14 residues. CDR3 sequence reads: CASSLVTGGYEQYF. The CDR3 region has the DNA TGTGCCAGCAGCTTAGTGACAGGGGGCTACGAGCAGTACTTC.

This clone was detected only once. The gene calls are TRBV10-2 and TRBJ1-5, with 9 bases identical to TRBD1. The V and J ends lost 7 bases and 5 bases, in that order; junction bases with no gene match: 6. Germline CDR1 and CDR2: WSHSY and SAAADI. CDR3 length: 14 amino acids. In nucleotides, the CDR3 is TGCGCCAGCACCGGGACAGGGATCTATCAGCCCCAGCATTTT. It specifies CASTGTGIYQPQHF.

The chain employs TRBV5-1 and TRBJ1-4; D might be TRBD1 (6 bases). V shed 5 bases and J shed 0 bases, with 8 bases lying between them. The CDR3 consists of 14 residues. Germline assignment: CDR1 SGHRS and CDR2 YFSETQ. CDR3 sequence reads: CASSRGTTNEKLFF. In DNA form, the CDR3 reads TGCGCCAGCAGTAGGGGGACAACTAATGAAAAACTGTTTTTT.